This T cell receptor beta chain derives from a study of T cell repertoires in cytomegalovirus infection. Study-wide background: Based on public TCR beta signatures, there were indications of CMV infection and of a matching HLA type.

V shed 6 bases and J 1 base; nucleotides not matched to a gene: 10. There are 16 residues in the CDR3. The germline V gene encodes CDR1 DFQATT and CDR2 SNEGSKA (reference sequence). As for this clonotype: The antigen remains unidentified.

MiXCR was run by TCRdb on the reads, yielding one entry per CDR3 protein. Altogether approximately 140,000 distinct CDR3 sequences are present, roughly 6% being singletons, with the ten largest covering roughly 18%. General study points: There were HLA-C-restricted CMV-specific TCR beta clonotypes dominating the ex vivo response. Cumulative public TCR beta family frequency identified CMV carriers with the relevant HLA.

The material sequenced was PBMCs. This clonotype was obtained from a human donor in good health (CMV status not recorded). Some clones in this sample may be carry-over from other donors' samples. The gene calls are TRBV20-1 and TRBJ2-5, with TRBD2 identical over 11 bases. The DNA for the CDR3 is TGCAGTGCAACCGCTCTAGCGGGGGGTCCCCAAGAGACCCAGTACTTC. Its translation is CSATALAGGPQETQYF.